This T cell receptor (beta chain) emerged from a study of read filtering for tumor transcriptome and immune sequencing (dated by TCRdb to 2020 to 2021). Study-wide context: The cohort consisted of roughly 16 male and around 15 female patients, with a mean age of 65.9 years and an age range of 47 to 80. Per sample, about 4.05 to 10.27 million TCR-region mapped reads were obtained with IR-seq, compared with only 85 to 1273 with RNA-seq. After DNase treatment, whole-transcriptome libraries were prepared using the TruSeq RNA Access Library Prep Kit. Under revised international staging, about 8 patients fell into R-ISS I, 16 into R-ISS II and over five into R-ISS III. As a main aim, a read-filtering strategy for immune repertoire data was addressed, with the specific question being whether clonotypes supported by a single read should be removed. TCR repertoires obtained by targeted immune repertoire sequencing and by bulk whole-transcriptome sequencing performed on the same bone marrow samples were compared. Results and caveats for the whole study, not just this receptor: The sorted CD138-negative fraction was not purified T cells but a mixed bone marrow immune population. When single-read clonotypes were removed, the proportions of shared clonotypes in IR-seq and RNA-seq correlated more strongly. Clonotypes were captured by IR-seq at much higher depth and more reliably than by RNA-seq, and smaller IR-seq throughput was sufficient for identification of most shared clonotypes. In IR-seq, around 85% of clonotypes but 3% to 4% of total reads were represented by single-read clonotypes, whereas in RNA-seq, about 75% of clonotypes and approximately 45% of reads were represented by single-read clonotypes.

The junction shows trimming of 4 bases on V and 0 bases on J, plus 10 bases between the germline ends. The CDR3 spans 14 residues, from the cysteine through the phenylalanine. Left in the record is the CDR3 DNA by itself, 42 bases read in frame from the first base. Per the germline V gene (reference sequence), LNHDA is the CDR1 and SQIVND is the CDR2. Details on this clonotype: It lacks a known antigen. Base qualities are not at hand, and no much larger clone is one base apart.

TCR libraries were built from roughly 440 ng RNA with the Immunoverse kit, using molecular barcoded adaptors covering alpha/delta and beta/gamma chains. TCR library preparation used the same RNA that was used for transcriptome sequencing. Sequencing of the TCR libraries was done on an Illumina HiSeq 4000 with 2 x 150 cycles. The study's own analysis went as follows. Using MiXCR, which included quality filtering and error correction, TCR reads were aligned to human V, D, J and C references and then assembled into CDR3 clonotypes. Clonotype counts and gene usage diversity were analyzed with the tcR package in R. Raw mapping reads were checked after the RNA-seq reads had been mapped by STAR aligner version 2.5.3a onto the human GRCh37 genome. To test how sequencing depth affects detected clonotypes, IR-seq fastq files were randomly downsampled with Seqtk 1.3. TCRdb trimmed public reads at Q25 via fastp, called clones via MiXCR and kept in-frame beta chains. For every CDR3 protein sequence, its rows merge into one entry that carries the most common genes and DNA. The V and J calls, along with clone size, are taken from TCRdb and not from the paper's own processing. A total of around 130,000 distinct CDR3 sequences appear in this sample, less than 15% of them only once. The leading ten clones occupy approximately 8% of the sample.

Each patient had bone marrow sampled at the time of active disease. Ficoll-Hypaque density gradient centrifugation was used to isolate the bone marrow mononuclear cells. Myeloma plasma cells were removed and CD138-negative cells were collected by negative selection after labeling with CD138 magnetic microbeads on a MACS separator. Purity of the isolated cells was checked by flow cytometry on an Attune NxT using CD138 antibodies. Total RNA was extracted with TRIzol reagent and quantified with a NanoDrop spectrophotometer. Paired RNA-seq and IR-seq were performed on each patient's CD138-negative bone marrow sample.

This TCR was recovered from a donor aged 40 or older with multiple myeloma. Material for sequencing was a population of CD138-negative cells sorted from bone marrow. In light of the paper, this sample's cell subset or site label describes: bone marrow mononuclear cells depleted of CD138+ plasma/myeloma cells by negative magnetic selection. This sequence uses TRBV19 and TRBJ2-7, with TRBD1 as a weak D call on 5 bases. The sequence in DNA is TGTGCCAGTAGTAAACAGGTGACCTCCTACGAGCAGTACTTC. It encodes CASSKQVTSYEQYF.